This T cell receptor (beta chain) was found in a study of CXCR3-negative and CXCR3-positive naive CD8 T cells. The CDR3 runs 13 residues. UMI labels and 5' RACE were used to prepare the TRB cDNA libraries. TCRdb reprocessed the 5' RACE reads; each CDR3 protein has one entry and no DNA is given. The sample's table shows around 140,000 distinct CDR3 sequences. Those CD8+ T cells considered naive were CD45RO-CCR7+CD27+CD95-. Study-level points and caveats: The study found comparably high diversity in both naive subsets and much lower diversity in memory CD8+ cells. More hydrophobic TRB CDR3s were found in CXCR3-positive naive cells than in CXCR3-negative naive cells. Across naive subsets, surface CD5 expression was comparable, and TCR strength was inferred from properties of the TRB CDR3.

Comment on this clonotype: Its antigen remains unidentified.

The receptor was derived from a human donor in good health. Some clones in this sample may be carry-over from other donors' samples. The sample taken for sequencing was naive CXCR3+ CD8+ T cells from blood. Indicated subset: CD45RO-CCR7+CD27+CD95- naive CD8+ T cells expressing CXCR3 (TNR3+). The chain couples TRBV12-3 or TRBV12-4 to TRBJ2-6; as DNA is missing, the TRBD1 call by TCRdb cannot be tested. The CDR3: CASSPLKGDVLTF.